Below are 10 T cell receptor beta chains sequenced from a single sample in a study of blood T cell repertoires in COVID-19. Some clones are missing from TCRdb's copy, which holds only in-frame ones; the method was immunoSEQ multiplex PCR. The repertoire holds roughly 58,000 clones, with about 81% as singletons. Sequenced sample: peripheral blood. Receptors were obtained from a man in his 60s with COVID-19, enrolled during active disease.

The chain carries TRBV6-5 and TRBJ2-5; 12 nucleotides line up with TRBD2. Trimming took 5 bases from V and 7 from J; bases not matched to a gene: 8. This CDR3 spans 15 amino acids. Germline lookup yields CDR1 MNHEY and CDR2 SVGAGI. The CDR3 nucleotides read TGTGCCAGCAGTACCCCGGGACTAGCGGGCGGGACCCAGTACTTC. Translation gives CASSTPGLAGGTQYF.

This chain connects TRBV7-2 to TRBJ1-2; 7 bases are a match to TRBD1. The CDR3 has 15 amino acids. Germline assignment: CDR1 SGHTA and CDR2 FQGNSA. The trim removed 5 bases at V and 2 bases at J, leaving 8 bases unmatched. The CDR3 is CASSLRQGANYGYTF. The CDR3 nucleotides read TGTGCCAGCAGCCTAAGACAGGGAGCCAACTATGGCTACACCTTC.

The rearrangement links TRBV6-1 to TRBJ1-4; TRBD1 aligns across 10 bases. The CDR3 loop spans 17 amino acids. The V and J ends lost 3 bases and 2 bases, in that order; junction bases with no gene match: 6. The V gene's germline CDR1 is MNHNS and CDR2 SASEGT. CDR3 in DNA: TGTGCCAGCAGTGACTTGACAGGGGGCTGGACTAATGAAAAACTGTTTTTT. Translated: CASSDLTGGWTNEKLFF.

V gene TRBV19 combines with J gene TRBJ1-5, with TRBD1 identical over 7 bases. Germline V gives CDR1 LNHDA, CDR2 SQIVND (reference sequence). The CDR3 sequence is 15 residues long. The V gene end was trimmed by 5 bases and the J gene end by 0 bases; junction bases not matched to a gene: 4. The CDR3, as DNA: TGTGCCAGTAGTGACCAGGGGGTTAGCAATCAGCCCCAGCATTTT. This sequence encodes CASSDQGVSNQPQHF.

The chain combines TRBV3-1 (or the pseudogene TRBV3-2) with TRBJ1-1; the match to TRBD1 covers 10 bases. This CDR3 is 16 amino acids long. Germline CDR1 LGHDT, CDR2 YNNKEL (reference sequence). Germline trimming cut 3 bases from V and 0 bases from J; bases unmatched to any gene: 4. The CDR3: CASSQDRGVVNTEAFF. The CDR3 DNA reads TGTGCCAGCAGCCAGGACAGGGGGGTAGTGAACACTGAAGCTTTCTTT.

The chain links TRBV5-1 to TRBJ2-2, with a possible D match to TRBD1 (6 bases). Germline V lookup: CDR1 SGHRS, CDR2 YFSETQ. V was shortened by 3 bases and J by 4 bases, with 13 bases between the two germline ends. CDR3 length: 15 amino acids. CDR3 DNA: TGCGCCAGCAGCTCCGGACAGCGGATCACCGGGGAGCTGTTTTTT. Translating gives CASSSGQRITGELFF.

This clone was picked up a small number of times. V and J are TRBV24-1 and TRBJ1-2; D is undetermined. The CDR3 runs 13 residues. CDR1 KGHDR and CDR2 SFDVKD come from the germline V gene. V was clipped by 4 bases and J by 8 bases, with 13 bases between them. The CDR3 DNA reads as TGTGCCACCAGTGAACCCACCGGGTTAGGCTACACCTTC. Translated: CATSEPTGLGYTF.

The V gene is TRBV5-1, the J gene TRBJ1-1, with TRBD1 as a possible D gene (5 bases). Germline values: CDR1 SGHRS, CDR2 YFSETQ. V was clipped by 3 bases and J by 1 base, with 10 bases between them. This CDR3 is built from 14 residues. This chain's CDR3 is CASSSFQGNTEAFF. The CDR3 DNA reads as TGCGCCAGCAGCTCCTTCCAGGGGAACACTGAAGCTTTCTTT. Full variable domain (rest looked up from reference TRBV5-1 and TRBJ1-1): KAGVTQTPRYLIKTRGQQVTLSCSPISGHRSVSWYQQTPGQGLQFLFEYFSETQRNKGNFPGRFSGRQFSNSRSEMNVSTLELGDSALYLCASSSFQGNTEAFFGQGTRLTVV.

The V call is TRBV25-1, the J call TRBJ2-5, with TRBD1 matching 7 bases. This CDR3 has 15 residues. After removal of 0 bases from V and 3 bases from J, the junction contained 4 bases not matched to a gene. The germline V gene has CDR1 MGHDK and CDR2 SYGVNS. The CDR3: CASSEYKGAEETQYF. CDR3 coding DNA: TGTGCCAGCAGTGAATATAAGGGGGCAGAAGAGACCCAGTACTTC.

The chain couples TRBV5-3 to TRBJ2-1; 8 bases match TRBD2. TRBV5-3 is placed among ORFs of uncertain function. The length of the CDR3 is 15 residues. The V segment lost 4 bases and the J segment 6 bases; nucleotides outside the gene matches: 9. The CDR3 reads CARSVGERESNEQFF. The CDR3 bases are TGTGCCAGAAGCGTTGGGGAGCGGGAGAGCAATGAGCAGTTCTTC.